The 11 T cell receptor beta chains below were found in one sample sequenced in a study of cytomegalovirus exposure and HLA in healthy donors (dated by TCRdb to about 2017). The library was made by the immunoSEQ multiplex PCR assay. For the multiplex PCR, a mixture combining 60 forward primers for TCR Vbeta segments and 13 reverse primers for TCR Jbeta segments was used. This is the immuneACCESS table as TCRdb keeps it, with only in-frame sequences that have V and J called. A part of the clones is gone; compared with another copy, unresolved V genes explain less than half, and the rest is unexplained. The sample table lists approximately 140,000 clones, roughly 75% of them with a count of one. The ten largest clonotypes hold 6.8% of the sample. The sample consisted of PBMCs. Source of these receptors: a man between 35 and 55 years old in good health and CMV-seropositive.

This clone was seen more than once but under ten times. The genes are TRBV7-9 and TRBJ2-5; 13 bases map to TRBD2. Per germline, CDR1 SEHNR and CDR2 FQNEAQ (reference sequence). The CDR3 contains 15 residues. Losses at the gene ends were 5 bases for V and 10 bases for J; bases not matched to a gene: 10. As DNA, the CDR3 is TGTGCCAGCAGCCCAGGGGGACTAGCGGGGAGACGCCAGTACTTC. It encodes CASSPGGLAGRRQYF. The full variable domain, with the rest looked up from reference TRBV7-9 and TRBJ2-5, is DTGVSQNPRHKITKRGQNVTFRCDPISEHNRLYWYRQTLGQGPEFLTYFQNEAQLEKSRLLSDRFSAERPKGSFSTLEIQRTEQGDSAMYLCASSPGGLAGRRQYFGPGTRLLVL.

The V call is TRBV19, the J call TRBJ2-7, with 8 bases aligning to TRBD2. With 8 bases clipped from V and 7 bases from J, the junction kept 10 bases outside the gene matches. Germline CDR1 and CDR2: LNHDA and SQIVND (reference sequence). The CDR3 runs to 13 residues. The chain's CDR3 is CASGTGRAGEQYF. Written as DNA, the CDR3 is TGTGCCAGTGGCACCGGGAGGGCAGGGGAGCAGTACTTC.

The chain is built from TRBV10-1 and TRBJ2-7; D might be TRBD2 (5 bases). Germline V CDR1 and CDR2: WNHNN, SYGVQD (reference sequence). V was clipped by 3 bases and J by 7 bases, with 16 bases between them. This CDR3 comprises 14 residues. CDR3 residues: CASSDSKPPGEQYF. In DNA form, the CDR3 reads TGCGCCAGCAGTGACAGTAAACCACCGGGAGAGCAGTACTTC.

The genes are TRBV7-9 and TRBJ2-1; 8 positions match TRBD2. V gave up 5 bases and J gave up 7 bases; unmatched junction bases: 13. The CDR3 is 16 amino acids. From germline, CDR1 is SEHNR and CDR2 FQNEAQ (reference sequence). The CDR3 nucleotides are TGTGCCAGCAGCCATCCCACTAGCGGCCTAGAGAATGAGCAGTTCTTC. Translating it yields CASSHPTSGLENEQFF.

The chain joins TRBV28 to TRBJ1-2, with D unresolved. The germline V gene has CDR1 MDHEN and CDR2 SYDVKM. V gave up 2 bases and J gave up 4 bases, with 8 bases separating them. The length of the CDR3 is 13 residues. CDR3 sequence: CASSLGQIYGYTF. The CDR3 coding sequence is TGTGCCAGCAGTTTAGGCCAGATCTATGGCTACACCTTC.

This sequence joins TRBV6-4 and TRBJ2-2; 14 nucleotides line up with TRBD2. The CDR3 has 20 residues. Germline V gives CDR1 MRHNA, CDR2 SNTAGT. The ends lost 5 bases at V and 0 bases at J; junction bases unmatched: 11. In nucleotides, the CDR3 is TGTGCCAGCAGTAGACGGGGGACTAGCGGGAGTCTAACGAACACCGGGGAGCTGTTTTTT. It translates to CASSRRGTSGSLTNTGELFF.

The chain couples TRBV5-1 to TRBJ2-7, with 8 bases identical to TRBD2. V was clipped by 4 bases and J by 3 bases; unmatched bases: 12. The CDR3 length is 16 residues. CDR1 and CDR2 (germline): SGHRS, YFSETQ. CDR3 loop: CASSGTLSGASYEQYF. DNA for the CDR3: TGCGCCAGCAGCGGTACTCTTAGCGGGGCGAGCTACGAGCAGTACTTC.

The V gene is TRBV2, the J gene TRBJ2-5, with 7 bases lining up with TRBD2. CDR3 size: 13 residues. Looked up from germline, CDR1 is SNHLY and CDR2 is FYNNEI. Trimming at V came to 6 bases and at J to 1 base, leaving 2 bases not matched to a gene. The CDR3 spells CASRRETQETQYF. The CDR3 DNA sequence: TGTGCCAGCAGGCGGGAGACCCAAGAGACCCAGTACTTC.

This chain links TRBV5-6 with TRBJ2-2; tentatively, D is TRBD2 (6 bases). V dropped 4 bases and J dropped 4 bases, with 11 bases sitting between them. This CDR3 has 14 amino acids. CDR1 is SGHDT and CDR2 is YYEEEE in the germline V gene. The CDR3 sequence is CASSPSSATGELFF. In DNA form, the CDR3 reads TGTGCCAGCAGCCCCTCTAGCGCCACCGGGGAGCTGTTTTTT.

The CDR3 reads CASSLTGGVGAEAFF. The CDR3 DNA follows: TGTGCCAGCAGTCTGACAGGGGGCGTCGGGGCTGAAGCTTTCTTT. The rearrangement uses TRBV6-4 and TRBJ1-1; TRBD1 matches 10 bases. J gave up 6 bases and V 5 bases, and 9 bases lay outside the gene matches. The V gene's germline CDR1 is MRHNA and CDR2 SNTAGT. This CDR3 has 15 residues.

The CDR3 region is CAWRTESNQPQHF. Here the CDR3 DNA reads TGTGCCTGGCGGACAGAAAGCAATCAGCCCCAGCATTTT. This chain connects TRBV30 to TRBJ1-5; the D gene is possibly TRBD1 (6 bases). V shed 5 bases and J shed 1 base, with 9 bases lying between them. Germline assignment: CDR1 GTSNPN and CDR2 SVGIG (reference sequence). The CDR3 covers 13 residues.